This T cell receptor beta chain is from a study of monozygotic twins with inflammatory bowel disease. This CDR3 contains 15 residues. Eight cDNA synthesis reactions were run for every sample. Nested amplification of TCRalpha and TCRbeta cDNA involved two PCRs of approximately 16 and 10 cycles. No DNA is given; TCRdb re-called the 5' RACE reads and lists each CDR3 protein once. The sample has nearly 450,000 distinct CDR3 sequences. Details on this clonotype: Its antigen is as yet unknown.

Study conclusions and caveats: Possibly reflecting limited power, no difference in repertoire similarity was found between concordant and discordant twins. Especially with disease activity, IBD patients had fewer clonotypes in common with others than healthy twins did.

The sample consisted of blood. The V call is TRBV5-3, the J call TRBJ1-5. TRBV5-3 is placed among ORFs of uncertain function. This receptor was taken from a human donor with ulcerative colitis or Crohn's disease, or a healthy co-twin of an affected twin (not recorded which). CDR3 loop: CARSPSRVLNQPQHF.